What follows are 4 T cell receptor beta chains derived from one specimen sequenced in a study of blood T cell repertoires in COVID-19. The assay was immunoSEQ multiplex PCR, and TCRdb's table has in-frame clones only and misses some. The sample gives more than 150,000 clones, approximately 87% of which show up once; 12% is in the top ten. Sample: peripheral blood. These receptor sequences come from a woman aged 70 to 79 with COVID-19, enrolled during active disease.

The CDR3 coding sequence is TGTGCCAGCCGCTACTCACAGGGGGATCAGCCCCAGCATTTT. Translating it yields CASRYSQGDQPQHF. V gene TRBV28 combines with J gene TRBJ1-5; 8 positions match TRBD1. This CDR3 comprises 14 residues. Germline V gives CDR1 MDHEN, CDR2 SYDVKM. V was clipped by 8 bases and J by 5 bases; unmatched bases: 8.

This clone was observed a handful of times. This chain uses TRBV7-9 with TRBJ1-1; 8 positions agree with TRBD1. This CDR3 is built from 14 residues. With 4 bases clipped from V and 4 bases from J, the junction kept 5 bases outside the gene matches. Per the germline V gene, CDR1 is SEHNR and CDR2 is FQNEAQ (reference sequence). CDR3 in amino acids: CASSSDRVATEAFF. CDR3 DNA sequence: TGTGCCAGCAGCTCGGACAGGGTGGCCACTGAAGCTTTCTTT.

This CDR3 reads CASSLGGTPSYEQYF. The CDR3 nucleotides read TGTGCCAGCAGCTTGGGAGGGACACCCTCCTACGAGCAGTACTTC. The chain couples TRBV7-9 to TRBJ2-7; D might be TRBD2 (7 bases). CDR3 length equals 15 residues. V lost 3 bases to trimming and J lost 0 bases, with 12 bases between them. The V gene's germline CDR1 is SEHNR and CDR2 FQNEAQ (reference sequence). Variable domain in full (rest from reference TRBV7-9 and TRBJ2-7): DTGVSQNPRHKITKRGQNVTFRCDPISEHNRLYWYRQTLGQGPEFLTYFQNEAQLEKSRLLSDRFSAERPKGSFSTLEIQRTEQGDSAMYLCASSLGGTPSYEQYFGPGTRLTVT.

CDR3 nucleotide sequence: TGCAGCGTAGAGAAAAGCTCCTACGAGCAGTACTTC. Amino acid sequence: CSVEKSSYEQYF. This chain connects TRBV29-1 to TRBJ2-7; no clear D gene. CDR1 and CDR2 from the germline V gene are SQVTM and ANQGSEA. Trimming shortened V by 6 bases and J by 0 bases, and 9 bases separated the two germline ends. The length of the CDR3 is 12 residues.